Given below is one T cell receptor (beta chain) in context. Its matching antigen is unknown. The entry originates in a study of CXCR3-negative and CXCR3-positive naive CD8 T cells. Germline CDR1 and CDR2: MNHNY and SVGAGI (reference sequence). CDR3 size: 19 residues. Study results and limitations: TRB CDR3s of CXCR3-positive naive cells were more hydrophobic than those of CXCR3-negative naive cells. The majority of assays used fresh PBMCs, and CXCR3 expression partially decreased after cryopreservation.

The libraries of TRB cDNA were constructed through 5' RACE using UMI labels. Each CDR3 protein gets one entry in TCRdb, which reprocessed the 5' RACE reads and gives no DNA. The clone table shows around 140,000 distinct CDR3 sequences, with the ten largest holding 0.41%. The chain combines TRBV6-6 with TRBJ2-1; TCRdb reports TRBD2, a call that lacks DNA to check it against. This receptor was identified in a human donor in good health. Some clones in this sample may be carry-over from other donors' samples. The sequencing input was naive CXCR3+ CD8+ T cells from blood. The subset: CD45RO-CCR7+CD27+CD95- naive CD8+ T cells expressing CXCR3 (TNR3+). The CDR3 region is CASSYITGTSGKSYNEQFF.